Below are 14 T cell receptor beta chains sequenced from a single sample in a study of blood T cell repertoires in COVID-19. Some clones are missing from TCRdb's copy, which holds only in-frame ones; the method was immunoSEQ multiplex PCR. The repertoire holds around 72,000 clones, with around 81% as singletons. Sequenced material: peripheral blood. The receptors here all came from a woman between 55 and 75 years old with acute or convalescent COVID-19.

The V gene is TRBV9, the J gene TRBJ2-1; 8 nucleotides agree with TRBD2. Losses at the gene ends were 3 bases for V and 0 bases for J; bases not matched to a gene: 5. CDR1 SGDLS and CDR2 YYNGEE come from the germline V gene. There are 16 residues in the CDR3. The CDR3 bases are TGTGCCAGCAGCGGTGTAGCGGGGATCTCCTACAATGAGCAGTTCTTC. Translation gives CASSGVAGISYNEQFF.

This clone was counted a few times. The chain has TRBV3-1 (or the pseudogene TRBV3-2) and TRBJ2-3, with TRBD2 matching 11 bases. This CDR3 comprises 16 residues. The germline V gene has CDR1 LGHDT and CDR2 YNNKEL (reference sequence). With 1 base clipped from V and 10 bases from J, the junction kept 10 bases outside the gene matches. CDR3 nucleotides: TGTGCCAGCAGCCAAGGGGCTAGCGGGGGGAGTTCTTCGCAGTATTTT. Translated, it gives CASSQGASGGSSSQYF.

This clone occurred a few times. The chain combines TRBV5-1 with TRBJ1-2; 7 nucleotides match TRBD1. Germline V CDR1 and CDR2: SGHRS, YFSETQ. The V segment lost 3 bases and the J segment 8 bases; nucleotides outside the gene matches: 7. CDR3 length: 13 residues. The DNA for the CDR3 is TGCGCCAGCAGCTATGACAGGGTAGCCGGCTACACCTTC. Amino acid sequence: CASSYDRVAGYTF.

CDR3 sequence reads: CASSSPGTGAYEQYF. CDR3 DNA sequence: TGTGCCAGCAGCTCACCTGGGACAGGGGCTTACGAGCAGTACTTC. The rearrangement joins TRBV7-9 to TRBJ2-7; TRBD1 aligns across 10 bases. J was trimmed by 4 bases and V by 4 bases; bases with no gene match: 7. Germline V gene lookup returns CDR1 SEHNR and CDR2 FQNEAQ (reference sequence). The CDR3 consists of 15 residues.

The gene calls are TRBV11-3 and TRBJ2-1; TRBD2 aligns across 9 bases. The J segment lost 6 bases and the V segment lost 1 base, leaving 4 bases of the junction unmatched. Germline V gene lookup returns CDR1 SGHNT and CDR2 YENEEA. There are 15 residues in the CDR3. The CDR3, as DNA: TGTGCCAGCAGCTTAGGAGGGACTAGCAGCAATGAGCAGTTCTTC. It is translated as CASSLGGTSSNEQFF. Combining the CDR3 with reference TRBV11-3 and TRBJ2-1 gives the whole variable domain EAGVVQSPRYKIIEKKQPVAFWCNPISGHNTLYWYLQNLGQGPELLIRYENEEAVDDSQLPKDRFSAERLKGVDSTLKIQPAELGDSAVYLCASSLGGTSSNEQFFGPGTRLTVL.

In its sample, this clone was seen once. The J gene is TRBJ1-5, the V gene TRBV30, with D possibly being TRBD1 (5 bases). V dropped 1 base and J dropped 0 bases, with 13 bases sitting between them. The CDR3 spans 16 residues. The germline V gene has CDR1 GTSNPN and CDR2 SVGIG (reference sequence). The CDR3 reads CAWSGEAGSSNQPQHF. CDR3 DNA sequence: TGTGCCTGGAGTGGGGAGGCAGGGAGTAGCAATCAGCCCCAGCATTTT. The full variable domain, completed using reference TRBV30 and TRBJ1-5, is SQTIHQWPATLVQPVGSPLSLECTVEGTSNPNLYWYRQAAGRGLQLLFYSVGIGQISSEVPQNLSASRPQDRQFILSSKKLLLSDSGFYLCAWSGEAGSSNQPQHFGDGTRLSIL.

This clone was counted a few times. The identical CDR3 is also encoded by other nucleotide sequences in the sample. The chain carries TRBV4-1 and TRBJ1-1; no reliable D call. The CDR3 consists of 14 residues. The V gene lost 0 bases and the J gene lost 1 base, with 6 bases spanning the gap. Per the germline V gene, CDR1 is MGHRA and CDR2 is YSYEKL. The CDR3 here is CASSQDSPNTEAFF. In DNA form, the CDR3 reads TGCGCCAGCAGCCAAGATTCTCCGAACACTGAAGCTTTCTTT.

The rearrangement joins TRBV15 to TRBJ1-2; 9 bases are a match to TRBD1. The V segment lost 4 bases and the J segment 5 bases; nucleotides outside the gene matches: 5. The CDR3 extends over 14 amino acids. Germline lookup yields CDR1 LNHNV and CDR2 YYDKDF (reference sequence). Here the CDR3 reads CATSTAGQGYGYTF. DNA for the CDR3: TGTGCCACCAGCACCGCGGGACAGGGTTATGGCTACACCTTC. The full variable domain, its missing parts supplied by reference TRBV15 and TRBJ1-2, is DAMVIQNPRYQVTQFGKPVTLSCSQTLNHNVMYWYQQKSSQAPKLLFHYYDKDFNNEADTPDNFQSRRPNTSFCFLDIRSPGLGDTAMYLCATSTAGQGYGYTFGSGTRLTVV.

This chain links TRBV4-1 with TRBJ1-1; D is possibly TRBD1 (6 bases). V lost 5 bases, J lost 4 bases, and 17 bases lay in between. This CDR3 region has 15 residues. The germline V gene has CDR1 MGHRA and CDR2 YSYEKL. The CDR3 region has the DNA TGCGCCAGCAGCTTGTCAGGGGTGGGGACCACTGAAGCTTTCTTT. Residues: CASSLSGVGTTEAFF.

The genes are TRBV6-1 and TRBJ1-5; possibly TRBD1 for D (6 bases). The CDR3 length is 16 residues. V was cut by 4 bases and J by 4 bases, with 17 bases left in between. Germline loops: CDR1 MNHNS, CDR2 SASEGT. Here the CDR3 DNA reads TGTGCCAGCAGTGCTTGGGGGGGCGGATCGAATCAGCCCCAGCATTTT. Its translation: CASSAWGGGSNQPQHF.

The chain employs TRBV6-5 and TRBJ2-2; 10 bases line up with TRBD1. V gave up 6 bases and J gave up 6 bases; unmatched junction bases: 7. Germline V CDR1 and CDR2: MNHEY, SVGAGI. The CDR3 has 15 residues. The CDR3 sequence is CASRPGQGSPGELFF. For the CDR3, the DNA is TGTGCCAGCAGGCCGGGACAGGGGTCCCCCGGGGAGCTGTTTTTT.

V is TRBV10-1 and J is TRBJ2-2; D remains unclear. CDR3 length: 14 residues. Trimming cost V 2 bases and J 4 bases, with 8 bases left between them. In germline, CDR1 is WNHNN, CDR2 SYGVQD (reference sequence). The CDR3 DNA is TGCGCCAGCAGTGAGAGTACATTCACCGGGGAGCTGTTTTTT. It specifies CASSESTFTGELFF.

This clone was observed a handful of times. CDR3 nucleotides: TGTGCCAGCAACCTCGGACTAGCGGGGTACAATGAGCAGTTCTTC. It is translated as CASNLGLAGYNEQFF. The chain joins TRBV6-6 to TRBJ2-1, with TRBD2 matching over 12 bases. J lost 4 bases, V lost 7 bases, and 5 bases had no gene match. The CDR3 spans 15 residues. CDR1 and CDR2 (germline): MNHNY, SVGAGI (reference sequence).

This sequence joins TRBV19 and TRBJ2-7; D remains ambiguous. Deletions cut 1 base from V and 1 base from J, with 5 bases between. The CDR3 consists of 13 residues. Germline-derived CDR1 and CDR2 are LNHDA and SQIVND (reference sequence). CDR3 protein: CASSIGQSYEQYF. CDR3 nucleotide sequence: TGTGCCAGTAGTATAGGCCAGTCCTACGAGCAGTACTTC.